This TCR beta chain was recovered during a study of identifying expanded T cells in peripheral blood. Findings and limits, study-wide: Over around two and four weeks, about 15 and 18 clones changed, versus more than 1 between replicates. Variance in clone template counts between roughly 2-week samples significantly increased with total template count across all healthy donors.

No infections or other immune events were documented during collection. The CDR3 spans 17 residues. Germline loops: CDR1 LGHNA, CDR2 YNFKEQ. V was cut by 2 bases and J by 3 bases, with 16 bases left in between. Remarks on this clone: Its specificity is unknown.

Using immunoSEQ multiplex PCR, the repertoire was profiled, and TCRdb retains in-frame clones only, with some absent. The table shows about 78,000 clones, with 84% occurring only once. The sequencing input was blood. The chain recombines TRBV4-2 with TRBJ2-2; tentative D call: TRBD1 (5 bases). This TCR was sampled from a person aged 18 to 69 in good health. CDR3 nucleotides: TGTGCCAGCAGCCAACCCTCAGGGCGGCCCGACACCGGGGAGCTGTTTTTT. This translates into CASSQPSGRPDTGELFF.